These T cell receptor beta chains were read from a single sample in a study of blood T cell repertoires in COVID-19. Profiled with immunoSEQ multiplex PCR; TCRdb holds only in-frame clones, not every one. The sample includes approximately 220,000 clones, approximately 88% seen only once; the top ten take just over 2.5%. The material sequenced was PBMCs or T cells enriched from blood (not recorded which). All receptors come from a woman aged 25 to 45 with acute COVID-19. CDR3s include the opening cysteine and the closing phenylalanine or tryptophan. A D gene is named only where the DNA matches it firmly. Rows give clone size only sometimes, using once, few, many, or a class for an expanded clone.

NA	TRBV5-1	TRBJ1-2	NA	TGCGCCAGCAGCTTTTCTGACACATCCTATGGCTACACCTTC	CASSFSDTSYGYTF
NA	TRBV4-1	TRBJ1-4	NA	TGCGCCAGCAGCCAAGAAACCAGGGTGGGTGAAAAACTGTTTTTT	CASSQETRVGEKLFF
once	TRBV5-1	TRBJ1-1	NA	TGCGCCAGCAGCTCACAGGGAGGGGGCACTGAAGCTTTCTTT	CASSSQGGGTEAFF
once	TRBV6-5	TRBJ2-3	NA	TGTGCCAGCAGTTTACAGGGAGGGGCCACAGATACGCAGTATTTT	CASSLQGGATDTQYF
once	TRBV29-1	TRBJ1-3	NA	TGCAGCGTTGAGGGGAGGTCTGGAAACACCATATATTTT	CSVEGRSGNTIYF
NA	TRBV30	TRBJ1-5	NA	TGTGCCTGGAGTGCCGACAGGTGGGTTAATCAGCCCCAGCATTTT	CAWSADRWVNQPQHF
NA	TRBV4-1	TRBJ1-2	NA	TGCGCCAGCAGCCAAGTATCGGGAGACTATGGCTACACCTTC	CASSQVSGDYGYTF
NA	TRBV19	TRBJ1-5	NA	TGTGCCAGTAGTCTGGAACTACCCAATCAGCCCCAGCATTTT	CASSLELPNQPQHF
NA	TRBV4-3	TRBJ1-5	NA	TGCGCCAGCAGCCAAGTTGGGGCGAATCAGCCCCAGCATTTT	CASSQVGANQPQHF
NA	TRBV5-1	TRBJ2-1	NA	TGCGCCAGCAGCAAGGGGGAGCTGATAAAAGATGAGCAGTTCTTC	CASSKGELIKDEQFF
NA	TRBV6-5	TRBJ1-1	NA	TGTGCCAGCAGAGGGGCCCCACTATTGAACACTGAAGCTTTCTTT	CASRGAPLLNTEAFF
NA	TRBV2	TRBJ1-5	NA	TGTGCCAGCAGGGAGGACGGAGACTTCAGCCCCCAGCATTTT	CASREDGDFSPQHF
NA	TRBV12-3/TRBV12-4	TRBJ2-1	NA	TGTGCCAGCAGTCCGCCGGACAGCGCTGAGCAGTTCTTC	CASSPPDSAEQFF
NA	TRBV5-4	TRBJ2-5	TRBD2	TGTGCCAGCAGCCCCTTAGCGGGGGGCGTGGTAGAGACCCAGTACTTC	CASSPLAGGVVETQYF
NA	TRBV6-4	TRBJ2-1	TRBD2	TGTGCCAGCAGTAACTCTGGCGGGAGGGTGTCCTACAATGAGCAGTTCTTC	CASSNSGGRVSYNEQFF
NA	TRBV7-2	TRBJ2-5	NA	TGTGCCAGCAGCTCAGGGTACCAAGAGACCCAGTACTTC	CASSSGYQETQYF
NA	TRBV7-6	TRBJ1-6	NA	TGTGCCAGCAGTCCTATATCAGGGATGGGGAATTCACCCCTCCACTTT	CASSPISGMGNSPLHF
NA	TRBV19	TRBJ1-1	TRBD1	TGTGCCAGCGAAACCTCAGGGGGCACTGAAGCTTTCTTT	CASETSGGTEAFF
NA	TRBV18	TRBJ1-5	NA	TGTGCCAGCTCACCTGACAGTCTCAATCAGCCCCAGCATTTT	CASSPDSLNQPQHF
NA	TRBV2	TRBJ1-2	NA	TGTGCCAGCAGCGGCGCGGTCGGGGATGGCTACACCTTC	CASSGAVGDGYTF
NA	TRBV7-9	TRBJ2-7	TRBD1	TGTGCCAGCAGCTTACAAAGACAGGGTGGTTCCTACGAGCAGTACTTC	CASSLQRQGGSYEQYF
NA	TRBV5-5	TRBJ1-6	NA	TGTGCCAGCAGCACACAGGGTCCTGTGTGGGGGGGAAGCTATTCACCCCTCCACTTT	CASSTQGPVWGGSYSPLHF
NA	TRBV6-1	TRBJ2-7	NA	TGTGCCAGCAGTGAAGGCGGGGCCTACGAGCAGTACTTC	CASSEGGAYEQYF
NA	TRBV5-6	TRBJ1-1	NA	TGTGCCAGCAGCTTCGGAGCCAGTCTGAACACTGAAGCTTTCTTT	CASSFGASLNTEAFF
NA	TRBV4-1	TRBJ1-5	TRBD1	TGCGCCAGCAGCTGGGACAGTCTGGGCAATCAGCCCCAGCATTTT	CASSWDSLGNQPQHF
NA	TRBV10-3	TRBJ1-4	NA	TGTGCCATCAGCAGGGGAAGCGATGAAAAACTGTTTTTT	CAISRGSDEKLFF
NA	TRBV15	TRBJ2-7	NA	TGTGCCACCAGCAGGACAATAGGGAGAGGGAGCTACGAGCAGTACTTC	CATSRTIGRGSYEQYF
NA	TRBV10-3	TRBJ2-7	TRBD1	TGTGCCATCAGGGGGGACAGCTCCTACGAGCAGTACTTC	CAIRGDSSYEQYF
NA	TRBV19	TRBJ1-2	NA	TGTGCCAGTAGTATAGTAGCCGTGAGGGTTAATGGCTACACCTTC	CASSIVAVRVNGYTF
NA	TRBV15	TRBJ1-1	NA	TGTGCCACCAGCATACAGGGCGGGACTGAAGCTTTCTTT	CATSIQGGTEAFF
many	TRBV7-8	TRBJ2-7	NA	TGTGCCAGCAGCTTAGAGGTGGCGGGTTACGAGCAGTACTTC	CASSLEVAGYEQYF
NA	TRBV4-1	TRBJ1-6	NA	TGCGCCAGCAGCCAAGCAGGGGATAATTCACCCCTCCACTTT	CASSQAGDNSPLHF
NA	TRBV6-5	TRBJ1-1	NA	TGTGCCAGCCTGGAGGTTATGAACACTGAAGCTTTCTTT	CASLEVMNTEAFF
NA	TRBV25-1	TRBJ1-1	NA	TGTGCCAGCAGTGAATACGGGGGAGACGGCACTGAAGCTTTCTTT	CASSEYGGDGTEAFF
NA	TRBV6-5	TRBJ1-1	NA	TGTGCCAGCAGGAGACACTCGAACACTGAAGCTTTCTTT	CASRRHSNTEAFF
NA	TRBV5-1	TRBJ1-1	NA	TGCGCCAGCAGCTTCCAGGGTATGAACACTGAAGCTTTCTTT	CASSFQGMNTEAFF
NA	TRBV9	TRBJ2-3	NA	TGTGCCAGCAGCCCCTCGGGGGGCACAGATACGCAGTATTTT	CASSPSGGTDTQYF
NA	TRBV5-1	TRBJ1-4	NA	TGCGCCAGCAGCTTGGACAGGGAAGATGAAAAACTGTTTTTT	CASSLDREDEKLFF
once	TRBV2	TRBJ2-2	NA	TGTGCCAGCAGCACTGATACTGCCGACACCGGGGAGCTGTTTTTT	CASSTDTADTGELFF
NA	TRBV19	TRBJ2-2	NA	TGTGCCAGTAGTGTTCTGGGGACATCCACCGGGGAGCTGTTTTTT	CASSVLGTSTGELFF